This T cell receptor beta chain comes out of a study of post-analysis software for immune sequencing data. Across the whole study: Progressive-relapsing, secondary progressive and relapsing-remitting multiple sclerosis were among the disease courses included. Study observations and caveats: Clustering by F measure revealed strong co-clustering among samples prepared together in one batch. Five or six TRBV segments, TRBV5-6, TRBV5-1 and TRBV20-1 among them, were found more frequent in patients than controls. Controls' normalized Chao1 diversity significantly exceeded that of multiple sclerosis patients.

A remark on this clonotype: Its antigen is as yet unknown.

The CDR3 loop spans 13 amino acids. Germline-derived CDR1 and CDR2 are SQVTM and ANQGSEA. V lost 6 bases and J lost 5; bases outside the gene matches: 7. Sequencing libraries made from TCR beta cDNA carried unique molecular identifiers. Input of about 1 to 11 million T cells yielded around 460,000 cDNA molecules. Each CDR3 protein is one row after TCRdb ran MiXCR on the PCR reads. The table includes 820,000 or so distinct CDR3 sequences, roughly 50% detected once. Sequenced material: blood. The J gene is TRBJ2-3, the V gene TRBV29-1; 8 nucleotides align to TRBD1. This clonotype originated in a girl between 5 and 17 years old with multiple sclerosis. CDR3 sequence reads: CSVSPGGVDTQYF. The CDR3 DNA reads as TGCAGCGTGAGTCCAGGGGGCGTAGATACGCAGTATTTT.